This TCR beta chain was profiled in a study of glioma-infiltrating T cells after dendritic cell vaccination. Points from the study as a whole: Patients with more pretreatment TILs had longer time to progression and survival.

Trimming took 1 base from V and 1 from J; bases not matched to a gene: 6. CDR3 length: 15 amino acids. Germline CDR1 GTSNPN, CDR2 SVGIG (reference sequence). Isocitrate dehydrogenase mutation was absent in all glioblastoma patients. TCRB CDR3 was amplified from 2 ug genomic DNA or less. TCRdb's copy holds only in-frame clones and misses some; the assay was immunoSEQ multiplex PCR. The sample has around 67,000 clones, around 81% seen once. On this clone: Its cognate antigen is unknown.

The rearrangement links TRBV30 to TRBJ1-1; TRBD1 aligns across 7 bases. The sequence derives from a human donor with glioblastoma. The specimen was blood, collected before dendritic cell vaccination. CDR3: CAWSDPDRRNTEAFF. CDR3 DNA: TGTGCCTGGAGTGACCCGGACAGGCGGAACACTGAAGCTTTCTTT.